This TCR beta chain came from a study of post-analysis software for immune sequencing data. Study-level information: Disease trajectories encompassed relapsing-remitting, secondary progressive and progressive-relapsing multiple sclerosis.

Unmatched junction bases numbered 6, after V lost 7 bases and J lost 2 bases. Germline-derived CDR1 and CDR2 are MNHNS and SASEGT. The CDR3 loop spans 15 amino acids. Remarks on this clonotype: The antigen is undetermined.

Unique molecular identifiers were carried by the TCR beta cDNA libraries. TCRdb passed the PCR reads through MiXCR, listing each CDR3 protein once. The sample lists hundreds of thousands of distinct CDR3 sequences, around 64% seen once, with around 11% in the top ten. Study results and caveats: Pronounced co-clustering by F measure was evident among identically batched samples. When patients were compared with controls, about 5 TRBV segments were more frequent, TRBV5-6, TRBV5-1 and TRBV20-1 among them. The study found significantly lower normalized Chao1 diversity in multiple sclerosis patients than in controls.

Sequencing used blood. V and J are TRBV6-1 and TRBJ2-1; TRBD1 matches at 9 bases. The clonotype originates from a girl aged 2 to 10 with multiple sclerosis. The CDR3 bases are TGTGCCAGCACCAAAAGGACAGGGGCCTACAATGAGCAGTTCTTC. This translates into CASTKRTGAYNEQFF.